This T cell receptor (beta chain) was captured in a study of CD8 T cells in Susac syndrome. Germline lookup yields CDR1 SGDLS and CDR2 YYNGEE. The CDR3 is 12 amino acids. Deletions cut 3 bases from V and 9 bases from J, with 10 bases between. Random hexamers were used to reverse transcribe the RNA input (roughly 0.5 to 1 ug). TCRdb ran MiXCR on the immunoSEQ multiplex PCR reads and lists one entry per CDR3 protein. The repertoire holds roughly 150,000 distinct CDR3 sequences, with about 94% as singletons. V usage is TRBV9 and J usage is TRBJ2-1, with D maybe TRBD2 (6 bases). Sequencing used CD8+ T cells from PBMCs. The sequence was obtained from a human donor with multiple sclerosis. The chain's CDR3 is CASSALGGEQFF. The CDR3 DNA sequence: TGTGCCAGCAGCGCACTCGGGGGTGAGCAGTTCTTC.